A selection of T cell receptor beta chains follows, all from one sample in a study of blood T cell repertoires in COVID-19. Clones were read by immunoSEQ multiplex PCR, and TCRdb kept only the in-frame ones, dropping some. Among roughly 180,000 clones listed, roughly 82% were seen once. Specimen: PBMCs or T cells enriched from blood (not recorded which). The source is a man aged 35-49 years who had recovered from COVID-19. The CDR3 runs from the conserved cysteine through the conserved F or W. D genes are given only for firm matches. Expanded clones are given a class, and other clones once, few, many or no size at all.

d_gene	v_gene	j_gene	abundance	CDR3nt	CDR3aa
TRBD1	TRBV19	TRBJ2-1	-	TGTGCCAGCTCTTTTTTTGCGGGACAGGGCGCTGAGCAGTTCTTC	CASSFFAGQGAEQFF
TRBD2	TRBV15	TRBJ2-6	-	TGTGCCACCAGCAAACTAACGGCCGGCGGGAGGGCCTTTGGGGCCAACGTCCTGACTTTC	CATSKLTAGGRAFGANVLTF
-	TRBV4-3	TRBJ1-1	-	TGCGCCAGCAGCCTCCAACAGGGGAACACTGAAGCTTTCTTT	CASSLQQGNTEAFF
-	TRBV29-1	TRBJ2-7	-	TGCAGCGTTGCCGGGACAACAGTCTCCTACGAGCAGTACTTC	CSVAGTTVSYEQYF
TRBD2	TRBV2	TRBJ2-1	few	TGTGCCAGCAGTGATGTCCCCAGCGGGAACTACAATGAGCAGTTCTTC	CASSDVPSGNYNEQFF
-	TRBV14	TRBJ2-5	-	TGTGCCAGCAGCCCCCGGCCGGCAGGGCGGGGCCGAGAGACCCAGTACTTC	CASSPRPAGRGRETQYF
-	TRBV7-3	TRBJ2-1	few	TGTGCCAGCAGCTTAAAACCTCGAAGCTTCGATGAGCAGTTCTTC	CASSLKPRSFDEQFF
TRBD1	TRBV3-1/TRBV3-2	TRBJ1-2	once	TGTGCCAGCAGCTGGCCGGGACAGGGGGCGGATGGCTACACCTTC	CASSWPGQGADGYTF
-	TRBV5-1	TRBJ1-1	-	TGCGCCAGCAGCTTGGGAAGGGGTAACATGAACACTGAAGCTTTCTTT	CASSLGRGNMNTEAFF
-	TRBV30	TRBJ1-5	-	TGTGCCTGGAGCCTAGCTGGTCAGCCCCAGCATTTT	CAWSLAGQPQHF
TRBD1	TRBV6-1	TRBJ2-2	-	TGTGCCAGCAGTGGGGTCGACAGGGCCAGCACCGGGGAGCTGTTTTTT	CASSGVDRASTGELFF
TRBD2	TRBV5-1	TRBJ2-1	-	TGCGCCAGCAGCCCACTAGCGGGAGGGAACAATGAGCAGTTCTTC	CASSPLAGGNNEQFF
-	TRBV7-6	TRBJ1-6	few	TGTGCCAGCAGCTACTCGAGCGGCAGAGATAATTCACCCCTCCACTTT	CASSYSSGRDNSPLHF
TRBD2	TRBV5-1	TRBJ2-7	once	TGCGCCAGCTCGGGGGTGAGCGGGAACGAGCAGTACTTC	CASSGVSGNEQYF
-	TRBV5-6	TRBJ1-3	-	TGTGCCAGCAGCTTGTATGGAAACACCATATATTTT	CASSLYGNTIYF
-	TRBV7-9	TRBJ2-1	-	TGTGCCAGCATCCGCGGCGAGATGATGGGTGAGCAGTTCTTC	CASIRGEMMGEQFF
-	TRBV18	TRBJ1-1	once	TGTGCCAGCTCACTCGACAGCCTGAACACTGAAGCTTTCTTT	CASSLDSLNTEAFF
-	TRBV2	TRBJ1-3	-	TGTGCCAGCAGTGAGGGGCTGGCCGGAAACACCATATATTTT	CASSEGLAGNTIYF
-	TRBV18	TRBJ2-1	-	TGTGCCAGCTCACCTACTAGCCAAAAGAAGCAGTTCTTC	CASSPTSQKKQFF
-	TRBV6-5	TRBJ1-5	-	TGTGCCAGCAGTTACTCGGGGGCCAGGCAGCCCCAGCATTTT	CASSYSGARQPQHF
-	TRBV29-1	TRBJ1-4	-	TGCAGCGTTGAGGAGGGGCTGGGTGAAAAACTGTTTTTT	CSVEEGLGEKLFF
TRBD1	TRBV18	TRBJ1-5	-	TGTGCCAGCTCCCCGGGGACAGGGGGCCCGCAGCCCCAGCATTTT	CASSPGTGGPQPQHF
TRBD2	TRBV4-2	TRBJ2-7	-	TGTGCCAGCAGCCTCCTGGGGCTGTCTAGCGGATACTACGAGCAGTACTTC	CASSLLGLSSGYYEQYF
-	TRBV19	TRBJ2-3	-	TGTGCCAGTAGTATCATAGGGGCTTTCAGCACAGATACGCAGTATTTT	CASSIIGAFSTDTQYF
-	TRBV27	TRBJ1-2	-	TGTGCCAGCAGTTTGCGCGGGGGCTATGGCTACACCTTC	CASSLRGGYGYTF
-	TRBV3-1/TRBV3-2	TRBJ1-1	-	TGTGCCAGCAGCCTAAGGTACGGGACTGAAGCTTTCTTT	CASSLRYGTEAFF
TRBD1	TRBV5-4	TRBJ2-1	-	TGTGCCAGCACAACCGGGACAGGGGTGTACAATGAGCAGTTCTTC	CASTTGTGVYNEQFF
-	TRBV9	TRBJ1-1	-	TGTGCCAGCGGCCGGGGGGGAACTGAAGCTTTCTTT	CASGRGGTEAFF